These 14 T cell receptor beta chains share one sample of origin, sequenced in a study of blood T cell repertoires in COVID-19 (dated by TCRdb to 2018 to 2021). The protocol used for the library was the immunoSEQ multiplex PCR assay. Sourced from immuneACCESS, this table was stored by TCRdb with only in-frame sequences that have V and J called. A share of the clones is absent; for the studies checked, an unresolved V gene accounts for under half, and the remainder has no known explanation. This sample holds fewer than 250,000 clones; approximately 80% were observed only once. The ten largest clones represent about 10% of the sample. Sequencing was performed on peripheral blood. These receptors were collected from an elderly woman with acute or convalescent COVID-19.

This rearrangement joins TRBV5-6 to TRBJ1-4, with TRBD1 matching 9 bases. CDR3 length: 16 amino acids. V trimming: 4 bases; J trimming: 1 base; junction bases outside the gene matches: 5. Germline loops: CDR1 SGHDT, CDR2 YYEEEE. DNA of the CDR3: TGTGCCAGCAGCCCGGGACAGGGCGGAACTAATGAAAAACTGTTTTTT. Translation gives CASSPGQGGTNEKLFF.

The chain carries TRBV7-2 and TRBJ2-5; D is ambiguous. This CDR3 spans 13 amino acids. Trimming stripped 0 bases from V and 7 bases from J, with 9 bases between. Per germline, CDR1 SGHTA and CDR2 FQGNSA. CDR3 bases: TGTGCCAGCAGCTTAGCGCAGACGGGGACCCAGTACTTC. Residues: CASSLAQTGTQYF.

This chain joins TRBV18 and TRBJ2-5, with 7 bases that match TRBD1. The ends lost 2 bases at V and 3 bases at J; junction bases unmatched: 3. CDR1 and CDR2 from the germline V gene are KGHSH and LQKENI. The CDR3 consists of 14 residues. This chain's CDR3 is CASSPGTVEETQYF. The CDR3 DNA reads TGTGCCAGCTCACCAGGGACAGTGGAAGAGACCCAGTACTTC.

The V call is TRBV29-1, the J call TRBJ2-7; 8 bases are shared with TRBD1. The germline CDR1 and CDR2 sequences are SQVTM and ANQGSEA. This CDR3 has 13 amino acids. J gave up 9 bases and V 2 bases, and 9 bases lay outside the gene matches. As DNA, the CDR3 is TGCAGCGTTGAACCCGGACAGGGTTTGGGGCAGTACTTC. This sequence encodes CSVEPGQGLGQYF.

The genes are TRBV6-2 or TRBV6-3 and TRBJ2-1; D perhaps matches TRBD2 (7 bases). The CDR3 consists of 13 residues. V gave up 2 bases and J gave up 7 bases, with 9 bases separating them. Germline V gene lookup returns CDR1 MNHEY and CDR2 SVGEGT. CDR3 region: CASSYAGANEQFF. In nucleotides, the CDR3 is TGTGCCAGCAGTTACGCGGGGGCGAATGAGCAGTTCTTC.

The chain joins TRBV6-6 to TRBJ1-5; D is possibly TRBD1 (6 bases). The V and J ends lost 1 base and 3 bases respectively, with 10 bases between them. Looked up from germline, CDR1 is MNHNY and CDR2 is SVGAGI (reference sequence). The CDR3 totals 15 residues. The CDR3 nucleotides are TGTGCCAGCAGTTACTATCAGGGGCCCAATCAGCCCCAGCATTTT. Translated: CASSYYQGPNQPQHF.

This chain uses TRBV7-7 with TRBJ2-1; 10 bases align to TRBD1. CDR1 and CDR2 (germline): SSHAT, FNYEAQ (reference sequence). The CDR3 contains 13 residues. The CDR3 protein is CASSTGGLDEQFF. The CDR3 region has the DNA TGTGCTAGTTCGACAGGGGGCTTGGATGAGCAGTTCTTC.

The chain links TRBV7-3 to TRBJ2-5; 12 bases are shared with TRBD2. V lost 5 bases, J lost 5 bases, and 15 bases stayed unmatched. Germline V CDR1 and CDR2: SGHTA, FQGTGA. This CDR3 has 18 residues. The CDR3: CASSPRRASGRAWETQYF. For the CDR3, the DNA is TGTGCCAGCAGCCCCCGACGGGCTAGCGGGAGGGCGTGGGAGACCCAGTACTTC.

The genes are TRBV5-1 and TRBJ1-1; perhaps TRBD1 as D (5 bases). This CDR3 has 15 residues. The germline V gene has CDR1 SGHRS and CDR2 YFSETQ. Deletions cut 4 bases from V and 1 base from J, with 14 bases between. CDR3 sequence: CASSVPQAGNTEAFF. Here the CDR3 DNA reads TGCGCCAGCAGCGTACCACAGGCCGGGAACACTGAAGCTTTCTTT.

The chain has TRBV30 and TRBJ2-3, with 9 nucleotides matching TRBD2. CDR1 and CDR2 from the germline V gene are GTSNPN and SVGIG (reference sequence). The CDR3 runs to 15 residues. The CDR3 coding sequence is TGTGCTCGGAGTGGTATGCGGGAGGGGACAGATACGCAGTATTTT. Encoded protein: CARSGMREGTDTQYF.

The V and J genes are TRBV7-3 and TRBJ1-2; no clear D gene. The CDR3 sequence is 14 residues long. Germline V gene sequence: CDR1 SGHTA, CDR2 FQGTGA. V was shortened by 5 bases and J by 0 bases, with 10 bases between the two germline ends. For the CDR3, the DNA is TGTGCCAGCAGCGCGACAAGCACTAACTATGGCTACACCTTC. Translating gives CASSATSTNYGYTF.

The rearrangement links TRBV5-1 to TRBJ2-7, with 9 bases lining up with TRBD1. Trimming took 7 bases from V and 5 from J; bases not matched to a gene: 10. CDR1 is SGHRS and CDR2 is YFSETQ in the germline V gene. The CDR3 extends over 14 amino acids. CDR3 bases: TGCGCCAGCGGAAGGGACAGGGTCATCGACGAGCAGTACTTC. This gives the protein CASGRDRVIDEQYF.

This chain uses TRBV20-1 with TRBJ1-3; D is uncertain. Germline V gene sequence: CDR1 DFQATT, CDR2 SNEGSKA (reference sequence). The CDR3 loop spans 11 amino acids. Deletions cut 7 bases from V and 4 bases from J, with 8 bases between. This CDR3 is CSGVLGNTIYF. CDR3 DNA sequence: TGCAGTGGCGTTTTAGGAAACACCATATATTTT.

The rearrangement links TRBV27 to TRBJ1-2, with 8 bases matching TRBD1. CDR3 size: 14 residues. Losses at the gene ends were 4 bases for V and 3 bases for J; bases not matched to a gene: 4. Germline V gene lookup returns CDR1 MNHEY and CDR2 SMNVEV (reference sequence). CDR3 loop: CASSSRGLHYGYTF. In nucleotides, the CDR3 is TGTGCCAGCAGTTCCAGGGGGCTCCACTATGGCTACACCTTC.